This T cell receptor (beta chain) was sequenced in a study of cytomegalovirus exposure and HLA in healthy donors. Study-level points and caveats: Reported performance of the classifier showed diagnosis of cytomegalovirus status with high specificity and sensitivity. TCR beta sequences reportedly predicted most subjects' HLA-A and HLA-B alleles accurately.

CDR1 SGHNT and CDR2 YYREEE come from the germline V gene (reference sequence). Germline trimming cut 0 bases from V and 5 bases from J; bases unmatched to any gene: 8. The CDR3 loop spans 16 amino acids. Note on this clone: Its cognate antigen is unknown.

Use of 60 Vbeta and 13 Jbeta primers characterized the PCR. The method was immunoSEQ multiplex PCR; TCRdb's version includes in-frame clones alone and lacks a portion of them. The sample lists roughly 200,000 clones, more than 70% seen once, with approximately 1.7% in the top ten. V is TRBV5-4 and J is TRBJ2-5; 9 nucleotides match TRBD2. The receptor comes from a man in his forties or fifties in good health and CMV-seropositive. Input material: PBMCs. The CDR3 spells CASSLAGLAGMETQYF. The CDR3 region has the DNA TGTGCCAGCAGCTTGGCCGGTCTAGCGGGAATGGAGACCCAGTACTTC.